This entry lists 10 T cell receptor beta chains sequenced from one sample in a study of blood T cell repertoires in COVID-19. The protocol was immunoSEQ multiplex PCR, while the TCRdb copy is restricted to in-frame clones and leaves out a portion. Seen here are about 330,000 clones, more than 70% observed once, and the top ten hold less than 6%. Sequencing was carried out using PBMCs or T cells enriched from blood (not recorded which). The receptors were gathered from a woman aged 25 to 39 who had recovered from COVID-19.

The chain links TRBV19 to TRBJ2-6; no clear D. The ends were cut back, 7 bases at V and 3 bases at J, with 10 bases in the middle. This CDR3 spans 14 amino acids. Looked up from germline, CDR1 is LNHDA and CDR2 is SQIVND (reference sequence). The CDR3 DNA is TGTGCCAGTACTTTTCGCGGTGGGGCCAACGTCCTGACTTTC. Translating gives CASTFRGGANVLTF.

The sample holds one count of this clone. The genes are TRBV28 and TRBJ2-1; a weak D match, TRBD2 (6 bases). The CDR3 runs 15 residues. The V and J ends lost 2 bases and 2 bases respectively, with 10 bases between them. Germline-derived CDR1 and CDR2 are MDHEN and SYDVKM. The CDR3 sequence: CASSLRRGPYNEQFF. The CDR3 nucleotides read TGTGCCAGCAGTTTAAGGCGGGGCCCCTACAATGAGCAGTTCTTC.

J is TRBJ2-7 and V is TRBV6-1, with D tentatively TRBD2 (6 bases). V shed 4 bases and J shed 2 bases, with 6 bases lying between them. This CDR3 has 12 residues. Germline V lookup: CDR1 MNHNS, CDR2 SASEGT. CDR3 in amino acids: CASSGTTYEQYF. The CDR3, as DNA: TGTGCCAGCAGTGGGACTACCTACGAGCAGTACTTC.

V is TRBV6-5 and J is TRBJ1-4; 9 bases are a match to TRBD1. The CDR3 has 15 residues. After removal of 8 bases from V and 7 bases from J, the junction contained 11 bases not matched to a gene. Germline V gene sequence: CDR1 MNHEY, CDR2 SVGAGI. CDR3 nucleotide sequence: TGTGCCAGCGACAGGGGGGGCGCAGGGGGTGAAAAACTGTTTTTT. This gives the protein CASDRGGAGGEKLFF.

This chain uses TRBV19 with TRBJ1-6; TRBD1 matches 9 bases. The CDR3 extends over 19 amino acids. V shed 3 bases and J 8 bases; nucleotides not matched to a gene: 17. Germline V gene sequence: CDR1 LNHDA, CDR2 SQIVND (reference sequence). CDR3 in amino acids: CASSITITGTGYSDSPLHF. The CDR3 DNA sequence: TGTGCCAGTAGTATTACTATCACCGGGACAGGGTATTCGGATTCACCCCTCCACTTT.

DNA for the CDR3: TGCGCCAGCAGCCCCGGGACTAGCGGGGGGACTACAACCTACGAGCAGTACTTC. It specifies CASSPGTSGGTTTYEQYF. The chain joins TRBV4-3 to TRBJ2-7; 15 nucleotides match TRBD2. From germline, CDR1 is LGHNA and CDR2 YSLEER. The CDR3 loop spans 18 amino acids. The trim removed 4 bases at V and 2 bases at J, leaving 9 bases unmatched.

The chain has TRBV28 and TRBJ2-3, with TRBD2 identical over 10 bases. This CDR3 contains 16 residues. V gave up 4 bases and J gave up 0 bases; unmatched junction bases: 4. From germline, CDR1 is MDHEN and CDR2 SYDVKM. CDR3 DNA: TGTGCCAGCAGTTCTCGAGCGGGGGGGAGCACAGATACGCAGTATTTT. Translating gives CASSSRAGGSTDTQYF.

The CDR3 coding sequence is TGTGCTAGTGGGCGCGGAACCCAAGAGGAAGAGACCCAGTACTTC. It codes for CASGRGTQEEETQYF. The chain carries TRBV12-5 and TRBJ2-5; D gene ambiguous. V shed 6 bases and J shed 3 bases, with 17 bases lying between them. There are 15 residues in the CDR3. Germline V gives CDR1 LGHNT, CDR2 FRNRAP.

The rearrangement links TRBV7-9 to TRBJ1-2; possible D gene TRBD1, 5 bases. Germline CDR1 is SEHNR and CDR2 is FQNEAQ (reference sequence). This CDR3 has 14 residues. V lost 0 bases and J 6 bases, leaving 11 bases between the germline ends. As DNA, the CDR3 is TGTGCCAGCAGCTTAGCTCCAGGGAGGGATGGCTACACCTTC. It is translated as CASSLAPGRDGYTF.

The chain has TRBV6-6 and TRBJ2-1; D perhaps matches TRBD2 (6 bases). The CDR3 length is 13 residues. Germline CDR1 and CDR2: MNHNY and SVGAGI (reference sequence). V lost 6 bases and J 3 bases, leaving 9 bases between the germline ends. CDR3 in amino acids: CASRASVYNEQFF. The CDR3 coding sequence is TGTGCCAGCAGGGCTAGCGTCTACAATGAGCAGTTCTTC.